The 9 T cell receptor beta chains presented below share a single source sample, sequenced in a study of early T cells in non-severe SARS-CoV-2 infection. TCRdb used MiXCR to reprocess the 5' RACE reads, holding one entry per CDR3 protein. Among 46,000 or so distinct CDR3 sequences listed, about 13% were seen once. The specimen sequenced was whole blood. These TCRs come from an adult who was a healthcare worker with PCR-confirmed SARS-CoV-2 infection or an uninfected control (not recorded which).

This clonotype showed up just a few times. The V call is TRBV6-1, the J call TRBJ2-1; TRBD2 matches at 9 bases. Germline V lookup: CDR1 MNHNS, CDR2 SASEGT. With V trimmed by 6 bases and J by 3 bases, 9 bases remained unmatched. The CDR3 is 16 residues long. The CDR3 protein is CASSTTRAGGYNEQFF. The CDR3 coding sequence is TGTGCCAGCAGCACCACCCGAGCGGGGGGCTACAATGAGCAGTTCTTC.

Many counts were recorded for this clonotype. The gene calls are TRBV6-5 and TRBJ1-1; maybe TRBD1 (5 bases). The germline gives CDR1 MNHEY, CDR2 SVGAGI. The germline V and J ends were trimmed by 1 base and 3 bases, with 12 bases remaining between them. The CDR3 has 15 amino acids. The CDR3: CASSYWGVGDTEAFF. The CDR3 region has the DNA TGTGCCAGCAGTTACTGGGGCGTTGGGGACACTGAAGCTTTCTTT.

This clonotype has a count of ten or more. The J gene is TRBJ1-2, the V gene TRBV6-5, with 8 bases that match TRBD1. The germline V gene has CDR1 MNHEY and CDR2 SVGAGI. CDR3 length: 17 amino acids. The V segment lost 1 base and the J segment 3 bases; nucleotides outside the gene matches: 10. CDR3 sequence: CASSYWGRGPSYYGYTF. In DNA form, the CDR3 reads TGTGCCAGCAGTTACTGGGGCAGGGGGCCCTCTTACTATGGCTACACCTTC.

This clonotype was observed at least ten times. V gene TRBV7-9 combines with J gene TRBJ1-5; perhaps TRBD1 as D (5 bases). The CDR3 loop spans 15 amino acids. Trimming took off 3 bases at V and 5 bases at J, with 14 bases between the two ends. Per germline, CDR1 SEHNR and CDR2 FQNEAQ (reference sequence). The CDR3 nucleotides are TGTGCCAGCAGCTTGAAGGGGTCCGGTGATCAGCCCCAGCATTTT. Protein sequence: CASSLKGSGDQPQHF. The complete variable domain, with remaining parts taken from reference TRBV7-9 and TRBJ1-5, reads DTGVSQNPRHKITKRGQNVTFRCDPISEHNRLYWYRQTLGQGPEFLTYFQNEAQLEKSRLLSDRFSAERPKGSFSTLEIQRTEQGDSAMYLCASSLKGSGDQPQHFGDGTRLSIL.

DNA of the CDR3: TGCAGCGTTGGGTCAGCCAACTATGGCTACACCTTC. This translates into CSVGSANYGYTF. The rearrangement links TRBV29-1 to TRBJ1-2; unclear D gene. This CDR3 contains 12 residues. V gave up 4 bases and J gave up 2 bases, with 8 bases separating them. Germline CDR1 reads SQVTM; CDR2 reads ANQGSEA. The whole variable domain, filled in from reference TRBV29-1 and TRBJ1-2, reads SAVISQKPSRDICQRGTSLTIQCQVDSQVTMMFWYRQQPGQSLTLIATANQGSEATYESGFVIDKFPISRPNLTFSTLTVSNMSPEDSSIYLCSVGSANYGYTFGSGTRLTVV.

This clonotype was detected many times. The V call is TRBV5-4, the J call TRBJ2-3; 9 bases match TRBD1. The CDR3 covers 15 residues. Germline CDR1 SGHNT, CDR2 YYREEE (reference sequence). V lost 4 bases, J lost 3 bases, and 6 bases stayed unmatched. CDR3 bases: TGTGCCAGCAGCCCGACCGGGACAGGGACAGATACGCAGTATTTT. This sequence encodes CASSPTGTGTDTQYF.

This clonotype was observed at least ten times. J is TRBJ2-1 and V is TRBV29-1, with 11 bases that match TRBD2. Trimming removed 2 bases from V and 12 bases from J; junction bases left unmatched: 6. The CDR3 loop spans 13 amino acids. Per germline, CDR1 SQVTM and CDR2 ANQGSEA. The CDR3 region has the DNA TGCAGCGTTGAACTAGCGGGAGGAGCTGGGCAGTTCTTC. Encoded protein: CSVELAGGAGQFF.

The chain uses TRBV28 and TRBJ1-5; weak D call: TRBD1 (5 bases). This CDR3 region has 10 residues. In germline, CDR1 is MDHEN, CDR2 SYDVKM. V was pared by 6 bases and J by 11 bases, with 8 bases between. The CDR3: CASRGEAQHF. The CDR3 nucleotides are TGTGCCAGCAGGGGGGAGGCCCAGCATTTT. Combining the CDR3 with reference TRBV28 and TRBJ1-5 gives the whole variable domain DVKVTQSSRYLVKRTGEKVFLECVQDMDHENMFWYRQDPGLGLRLIYFSYDVKMKEKGDIPEGYSVSREKKERFSLILESASTNQTSMYLCASRGEAQHFGDGTRLSIL.

The rearrangement links TRBV7-6 to TRBJ2-2; 7 bases match TRBD1. The CDR3 covers 15 residues. Unmatched junction bases numbered 8, after V lost 5 bases and J lost 5 bases. Per germline, CDR1 SGHVS and CDR2 FNYEAQ. DNA for the CDR3: TGTGCCAGCAGCCCGATAGGGGGCAGGACCGGGGAGCTGTTTTTT. As protein: CASSPIGGRTGELFF.